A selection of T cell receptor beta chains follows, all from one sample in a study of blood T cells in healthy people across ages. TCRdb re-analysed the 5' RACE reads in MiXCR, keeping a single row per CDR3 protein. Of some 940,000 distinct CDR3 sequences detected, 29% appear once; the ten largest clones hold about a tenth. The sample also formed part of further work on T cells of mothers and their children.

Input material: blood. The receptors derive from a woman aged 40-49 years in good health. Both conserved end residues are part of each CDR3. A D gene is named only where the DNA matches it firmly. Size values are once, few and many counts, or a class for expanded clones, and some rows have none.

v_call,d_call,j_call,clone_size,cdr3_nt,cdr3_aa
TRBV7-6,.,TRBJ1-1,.,TGTGCCAGCAGCTCCAGGACAGAGAGGGGCACTGAAGCTTTCTTT,CASSSRTERGTEAFF
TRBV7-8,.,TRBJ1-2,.,TGTGCCAGCAGCTTAGACAGTCAGGGAAACTACTATGGCTACACCTTC,CASSLDSQGNYYGYTF
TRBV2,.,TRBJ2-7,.,TGTGCCAGCAGCCTAAACCTCGATTACGAGCAGTACTTC,CASSLNLDYEQYF
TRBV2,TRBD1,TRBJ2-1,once,TGTGCCTGCAGTCGAGGACAGGGCGATGAGCAGTTCTTC,CACSRGQGDEQFF
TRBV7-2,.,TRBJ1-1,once,TGTGCCAGCAGCTTAGCGCCGGCCAGCATGAACACTGAAGCTTTCTTT,CASSLAPASMNTEAFF
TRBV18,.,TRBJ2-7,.,TGTGTCAGCTCACCAAGGGACATCTTCCACGAGCAGTACTTC,CVSSPRDIFHEQYF
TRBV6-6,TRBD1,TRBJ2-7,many,TGTGCCGTCCGTCTGGGACAGGGGTACGAGCAGTACTTC,CAVRLGQGYEQYF
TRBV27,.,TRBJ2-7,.,TGTGCCAGCAGTCTAGAGACAGGCGACACCTACGAGCAGTACTTC,CASSLETGDTYEQYF
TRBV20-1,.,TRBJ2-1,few,TGCAGTGCTAGAGACTCGGCGGTTAGCCCCTACAATGAGCAGTTCTTC,CSARDSAVSPYNEQFF
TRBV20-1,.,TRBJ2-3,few,TGCAGTGCTAGTGTCACAGATACGCAGTATTTT,CSASVTDTQYF
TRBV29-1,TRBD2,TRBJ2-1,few,TGCAGCGTCCGACTAGCGGGGGGTTACAATGAGCAGTTCTTC,CSVRLAGGYNEQFF
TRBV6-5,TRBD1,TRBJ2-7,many,TGTGCCAGCAGTCTCAGGGACAGCATCTCCTACGAGCAGTACTTC,CASSLRDSISYEQYF
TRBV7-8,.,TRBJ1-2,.,TGTGCCAGCAGCTTAGAGGCTAGGGCAGAGCAGGGCCGCACCTTC,CASSLEARAEQGRTF
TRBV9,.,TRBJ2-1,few,TGTGCCAGCAGCGCAGCCTGGGACTCCTACAATGAGCAGTTCTTC,CASSAAWDSYNEQFF
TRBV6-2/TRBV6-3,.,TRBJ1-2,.,TGTGCCAGCAGAACCCCGGGCGGAGTCGGCTACACCTTC,CASRTPGGVGYTF
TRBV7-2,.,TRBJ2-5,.,TGTGCCAGCAGCTTAGGGTATGCCTCGGAGACCCAGTACTTC,CASSLGYASETQYF
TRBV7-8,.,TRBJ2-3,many,TGTGCCAGCAGCTGGCTGGGGGCAGATACGCAGTATTTT,CASSWLGADTQYF
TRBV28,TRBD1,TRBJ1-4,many,TGTGCCAGCAGCCCAGGGGGTACTAATGAAAAACTGTTTTTT,CASSPGGTNEKLFF
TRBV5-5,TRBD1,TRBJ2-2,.,TGTGCCAGCAGTCAGGGACAGCTGAACACCGGGGAGCTGTTTTTT,CASSQGQLNTGELFF
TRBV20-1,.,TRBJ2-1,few,TGCAGTGCTCCTCGTATCAATGAGCAGTTCTTC,CSAPRINEQFF
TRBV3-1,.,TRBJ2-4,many,TGTGCCAGCAGCCATTGGAGTTCTGGGGCCAAAAACATTCAGTACTTC,CASSHWSSGAKNIQYF
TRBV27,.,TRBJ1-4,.,TGTGCCAGCAGTAGAAGGGACGGTCCCTCGTTTGAACTGTTTTTT,CASSRRDGPSFELFF
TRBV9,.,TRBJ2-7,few,TGTGCCAGCAGCGTAGAAGGGGGACAAGGGGCGGATAACGAGCAGTACTTC,CASSVEGGQGADNEQYF
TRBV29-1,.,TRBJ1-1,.,TGCAGCGTTGAGGTTACTGAAGCTTTCTTT,CSVEVTEAFF
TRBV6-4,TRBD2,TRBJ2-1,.,TGTGCCAGCAGTGAACTTGGACTAGCGGGGGGTTACAATGAGCAGTTCTTC,CASSELGLAGGYNEQFF
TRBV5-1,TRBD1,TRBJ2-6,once,TGCGCCAGCTCCCGTTGGACAGGGGGTGATGGGGCCAACGTCCTGACTTTC,CASSRWTGGDGANVLTF
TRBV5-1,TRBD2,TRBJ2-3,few,TGCGCCAGCAGCTTGGCACTAGCGGGGTGGTACACAGATACGCAGTATTTT,CASSLALAGWYTDTQYF